Listed below are T cell receptor beta chains from one sample, sequenced in a study of T cell changes during pregnancy in multiple sclerosis. The repertoire was sequenced with immunoSEQ multiplex PCR; TCRdb's copy has only in-frame clones and lacks some. The profile shows about 52,000 clones, 85% to 95% of them singletons. The input for sequencing was CD4+ T cells from peripheral blood mononuclear cells, taken in the third trimester of pregnancy. The receptors shown here come from a female donor with multiple sclerosis, enrolled in a pregnancy study. CDR3s leave out the opening cysteine and the closing phenylalanine or tryptophan. The D gene is left open where the match is weak. Not all rows give a size; the values are once, few, many and, for expanded clones, a class.

.,.,TRBV6-5,TRBJ1-1,ASRTGLNTEAF
.,.,TRBV7-2,TRBJ2-7,ASSLVGSSYEQY
TRBD1,.,TRBV7-6,TRBJ1-3,ASSLTGSGNTIY
TRBD1,.,TRBV18,TRBJ2-2,ASSGTRQGANTGELF
TRBD1,once,TRBV30,TRBJ1-4,AWIRTGTRNEKLF
.,once,TRBV29-1,TRBJ1-2,SVGGGLNYGYT
TRBD1,.,TRBV6-1,TRBJ2-6,ASIPDRSGANVLT
.,.,TRBV7-3,TRBJ2-1,ASSRSGTPLGEQF
.,.,TRBV7-2,TRBJ1-5,ASSLEGLVGRYSNQPQH
.,.,TRBV15,TRBJ2-7,ATSTGTIYEQY
TRBD2,.,TRBV7-2,TRBJ2-3,ASSLQSGGAVDTQY
TRBD2,.,TRBV27,TRBJ2-3,ASRRLAGATDTQY
.,once,TRBV18,TRBJ1-1,ASSPAGNTEAF
.,.,TRBV28,TRBJ1-1,ASKEAGGWTEAF
.,.,TRBV28,TRBJ1-4,ASSSEDTIPATNEKLF
.,.,TRBV11-3,TRBJ2-2,ASSLDRGTGELF
.,.,TRBV6-1,TRBJ2-3,ASRSDTHTDTQY
.,once,TRBV28,TRBJ1-2,ASTQRGYGYT
TRBD2,.,TRBV10-3,TRBJ2-2,AIAGTTNTGELF
TRBD1,.,TRBV10-3,TRBJ1-1,AISTGDTEAF
.,.,TRBV5-4,TRBJ1-1,ASSTGPGMSRPEAF
.,few,TRBV25-1,TRBJ1-5,ASSRQGGQPQH
.,once,TRBV30,TRBJ1-5,AWRSRGAYSQPQH
.,.,TRBV7-9,TRBJ1-1,ASRDSRRNTEAF
TRBD1,.,TRBV28,TRBJ2-7,ASREPGQPPYEQY
.,.,TRBV4-1,TRBJ2-1,ASSGLDILSYNEQF
.,.,TRBV7-2,TRBJ1-2,ASSLIRQAFNYGYT
TRBD2,once,TRBV5-4,TRBJ2-1,ASTGGTSGNEQF
TRBD1,once,TRBV6-1,TRBJ2-7,ASRRTGGAGYEQY
TRBD1,.,TRBV5-1,TRBJ2-2,ASSPTGANTGELF
.,.,TRBV4-2,TRBJ2-3,ASSQDPGVTDTQY
.,once,TRBV30,TRBJ2-6,AWTGSGANVLT
.,.,TRBV7-9,TRBJ1-4,ASSLNRATNEKLF
.,.,TRBV27,TRBJ2-7,ASSPDSPSNSYEQY
TRBD1,.,TRBV28,TRBJ2-2,ASLHPQGATGELF
.,.,TRBV5-1,TRBJ1-5,ASSLAAGRDQPQH
TRBD2,once,TRBV7-2,TRBJ2-2,ASSLFTGGTGELF
TRBD2,.,TRBV4-1,TRBJ2-7,ASSQDRAGGGYEQY
.,.,TRBV7-9,TRBJ1-5,ASSLRDQPQH
TRBD1,.,TRBV15,TRBJ1-5,ATSRKRGGTVSFNQPQH
.,.,TRBV28,TRBJ1-1,ATRENTEAF
TRBD1,.,TRBV19,TRBJ1-5,ASTTGPYSNQPQH
TRBD1,.,TRBV12-5,TRBJ2-7,ASAHGDSSYEQY
TRBD1,.,TRBV6-4,TRBJ1-5,ASRPPGQGRIRGQPQH
.,once,TRBV28,TRBJ2-4,ASSLGGQSKNIQY
.,.,TRBV9,TRBJ2-7,ASSVGSPAEQY
.,.,TRBV18,TRBJ1-1,ASSNTGTQNTEAF
TRBD1,.,TRBV5-4,TRBJ1-1,ASSSTTGRYWGEAF
TRBD1,.,TRBV5-1,TRBJ1-1,ASSLLAGQGGVGTEAF
.,.,TRBV10-3,TRBJ2-5,AIAAGEQSQY
TRBD2,.,TRBV5-1,TRBJ2-7,ASSLAVGREGLSEQY
.,.,TRBV7-9,TRBJ2-7,ASSLAGGEQY
.,.,TRBV5-1,TRBJ2-1,ASSFGGSGNEQF